This record looks at one TCR beta chain sequence and its context. Its antigen is not identified. The germline gene is not matched at one end of the junction; a read error may be the cause. Assay: immunoSEQ multiplex PCR; the TCRdb copy retains only in-frame clones and omits some. The table lists roughly 60,000 clones, approximately 88% of them singletons. The sample is drawn from a study of OX40 agonist ivuxolimab in advanced cancers. General study points: CD4+ and CD8+ T cells in blood underwent clonal expansion by week 6 at 0.1 to 3.0 mg/kg. Certain nonresponding patients likewise had low normalized T-cell clonal expansion.

This CDR3 spans 14 amino acids. Germline-derived CDR1 and CDR2 are LNHNV and YYDKDF (reference sequence). V gene TRBV15 combines with J gene TRBJ2-3; a possible D gene is TRBD2 (6 bases). This clonotype was sampled from an adult with an advanced solid tumor such as melanoma, head and neck, liver or kidney cancer. The sequenced sample was CD4+ or CD8+ T cells sorted from blood, obtained in a trial of the OX40 agonist ivuxolimab. The CDR3 sequence: CASSEVAVTDTQYF. The CDR3, as DNA: TGTGCCAGCAGCGAGGTAGCGGTCACAGATACGCAGTATTTT.